The clone carrying this T cell receptor beta chain has only a few counts. Its antigen is undetermined. This specimen belongs to a study of T-cell reconstitution after alpha-beta-depleted transplantation in children. Overall study findings and caveats: Expanded graft clones, several hundred of them, were reportedly the source of alpha-beta T cells about two months after transplant. Day-60 TCRbeta diversity that was high in some patients was derived from surviving recipient T cells and thymic progenitors. Hyperexpanded clones declined; after one year, newly produced T cells mostly supplied diversity.

A library of TCRbeta sequences, prepared with unique molecular identifiers, was generated. TCRdb re-derived calls from the PCR reads in MiXCR, one entry per CDR3 protein. The sample yields more than 200,000 distinct CDR3 sequences, about 26% seen once. The ends lost 1 base at V and 3 bases at J; junction bases unmatched: 10. The CDR3 consists of 17 residues. The germline V gene encodes CDR1 SNHLY and CDR2 FYNNEI. This TCR was sampled from a girl aged 2-9 years with Fanconi anemia, due to receive a stem cell transplant. Sequencing used PBMCs, obtained before TCRalphabeta/CD19-depleted stem cell transplant. The chain carries TRBV2 and TRBJ2-3, with TRBD1 identical over 7 bases. The CDR3 loop is CASSEGPNRGSTDTQYF. The CDR3 bases are TGTGCCAGCAGTGAAGGCCCGAACAGGGGTTCGACAGATACGCAGTATTTT.